The clone carrying this TCR beta chain has more than one count but fewer than ten. Its antigen remains unidentified. The study isolated at least 6.5 million PBMCs from each sample. These data belong to a study of blood T cells in healthy people across ages. Primers used in a second PCR of about 7 to 11 cycles were a sample-barcoded 5' primer and a J-beta primer mix. TCRdb redid the calling of the 5' RACE reads with MiXCR, one entry per CDR3 protein. The table includes 2 million or so distinct CDR3 sequences, around half detected once. Study-wide results and caveats: Expanded clonotype changes were possibly confounded by unknown donor CMV status.

CDR3 length: 14 residues. V shed 4 bases and J 4 bases; nucleotides not matched to a gene: 7. Germline V gives CDR1 SGHRS, CDR2 YFSETQ. The source of this sequence is a woman aged 40 to 49 in good health. The sequenced sample consisted of blood. The chain couples TRBV5-1 to TRBJ2-7, with 8 bases lining up with TRBD1. This CDR3 reads CASSRTGTNYEQYF. The CDR3, as DNA: TGCGCCAGCAGCCGGACAGGGACGAATTACGAGCAGTACTTC.